The 24 T cell receptor beta chains below were found in one sample sequenced in a study. Via MiXCR, TCRdb re-called the RT-PCR reads, giving one row per CDR3 protein. The sample has about 680,000 distinct CDR3 sequences; about 14% are singletons. The sequenced sample was memory CD4+ T cells from blood. The receptors come from a female donor in good health, serving as a healthy control.

The gene calls are TRBV12-3 or TRBV12-4 and TRBJ2-5, with unresolved D. The germline V and J ends were trimmed by 8 bases and 1 base, with 8 bases remaining between them. CDR3 length: 12 amino acids. The DNA for the CDR3 is TGTGCCAGCGGAAATACCCAAGAGACCCAGTACTTC. As protein: CASGNTQETQYF.

This clonotype occurred many times. J is TRBJ2-7 and V is TRBV12-3 or TRBV12-4; D not resolved. The CDR3 extends over 11 amino acids. Trimming cost V 3 bases and J 6 bases, with 6 bases left between them. As DNA, the CDR3 is TGTGCCAGCAGTTTGATGGTCGAGCAGTACTTC. Translated, it gives CASSLMVEQYF.

This clonotype was observed a few times. V is TRBV7-9 and J is TRBJ2-7; weak D call: TRBD1 (6 bases). The CDR3 sequence is 16 residues long. V was pared by 3 bases and J by 6 bases, with 21 bases between. Germline V gene lookup returns CDR1 SEHNR and CDR2 FQNEAQ (reference sequence). CDR3 DNA: TGTGCCAGCAGCTTCCCGCCAGGGGAGCATTCCCGCGAGCAGTACTTC. It encodes CASSFPPGEHSREQYF.

V and J are TRBV7-2 and TRBJ2-7; D is undetermined. Germline CDR1 and CDR2: SGHTA and FQGNSA. V was cut by 5 bases and J by 5 bases, with 10 bases left in between. CDR3 length: 12 amino acids. This CDR3 is CASSTPSHEQYF. CDR3 coding DNA: TGTGCCAGCAGCACCCCTTCCCACGAGCAGTACTTC.

The chain links TRBV11-2 to TRBJ1-1, with 7 nucleotides matching TRBD1. Germline CDR1 is SGHAT and CDR2 is FQNNGV. This CDR3 is built from 15 residues. Trimming cost V 2 bases and J 1 base; bases outside gene matches: 4. CDR3 amino acids: CASSLPRTGNTEAFF. The DNA for the CDR3 is TGTGCCAGCAGCTTACCCAGGACAGGGAACACTGAAGCTTTCTTT.

The V call is TRBV14, the J call TRBJ2-1; TRBD2 agrees at 10 bases. Losses at the gene ends were 1 base for V and 6 bases for J; bases not matched to a gene: 0. The germline gives CDR1 SGHDN, CDR2 FVKESK. The CDR3 runs to 14 residues. As DNA, the CDR3 is TGTGCCAGCAGCCAAGCTAGCGGGAGCAATGAGCAGTTCTTC. It translates to CASSQASGSNEQFF.

The DNA of the CDR3 is TGTGCCAGCAGTCAATTAGCGGGGACCTACGAGCAGTACTTC. Amino acids: CASSQLAGTYEQYF. V is TRBV6-2 or TRBV6-3 and J is TRBJ2-7; 8 positions match TRBD2. This CDR3 contains 14 residues. Trimming cost V 5 bases and J 2 bases; bases outside gene matches: 5. CDR1 and CDR2 (germline): MNHEY, SVGEGT.

This clonotype was counted between two and nine times. V usage is TRBV27 and J usage is TRBJ1-3; no clear D gene. The germline V gene encodes CDR1 MNHEY and CDR2 SMNVEV (reference sequence). CDR3 length equals 14 residues. Deletions cut 0 bases from V and 2 bases from J, with 5 bases between. CDR3 nucleotides: TGTGCCAGCAGTTTATCGAACACTGGAAACACCATATATTTT. It codes for CASSLSNTGNTIYF.

The CDR3 DNA follows: TGTGCCAGCAGCTCTAGCGGGAGGGCACCAGATACGCAGTATTTT. It specifies CASSSSGRAPDTQYF. The chain has TRBV7-3 and TRBJ2-3, with TRBD2 identical over 12 bases. Germline CDR1 reads SGHTA; CDR2 reads FQGTGA. This CDR3 is built from 15 residues. With 4 bases clipped from V and 4 bases from J, the junction kept 3 bases outside the gene matches.

The CDR3 nucleotides are TGTGCCAGCAGCTTTCCGGGACGAAGGATCGAGGAGCAGTACTTC. Amino acid sequence: CASSFPGRRIEEQYF. This chain uses TRBV7-9 with TRBJ2-7, with D perhaps given as TRBD1 or TRBD2 (5 bases each). Trimming stripped 3 bases from V and 7 bases from J, with 19 bases between. In germline, CDR1 is SEHNR, CDR2 FQNEAQ (reference sequence). The CDR3 covers 15 residues.

This clonotype was detected ten times or more. CDR3 protein: CASSPWTGGIHEQYF. CDR3 nucleotides: TGTGCCAGCAGCCCCTGGACAGGGGGCATCCACGAGCAGTACTTC. The chain employs TRBV6-5 and TRBJ2-7; TRBD1 matches at 11 bases. This CDR3 is 15 amino acids long. J lost 5 bases, V lost 6 bases, and 9 bases had no gene match. Germline loops: CDR1 MNHEY, CDR2 SVGAGI.

The rearrangement links TRBV5-1 to TRBJ1-1, with D maybe TRBD1 (6 bases). Germline CDR1 and CDR2: SGHRS and YFSETQ. CDR3 length equals 14 residues. V was trimmed by 4 bases and J by 1 base, leaving 11 bases between them. CDR3 amino acids: CASSQEGQNTEAFF. CDR3 DNA sequence: TGCGCCAGCAGCCAGGAGGGACAGAACACTGAAGCTTTCTTT.

This clonotype was seen a few times. In DNA, the CDR3 is TGCAGTGCTAGTGGGACGGCCAGCAATCAGCCCCAGCATTTT. Protein product: CSASGTASNQPQHF. The chain combines TRBV20-1 with TRBJ1-5, with D maybe TRBD1 (5 bases). The CDR3 consists of 14 residues. Per germline, CDR1 DFQATT and CDR2 SNEGSKA (reference sequence). The V end was cut by 3 bases, the J end by 1 base, with 10 bases between.

The chain carries TRBV11-2 and TRBJ1-2, with D possibly being TRBD1 (6 bases). V gave up 2 bases and J gave up 7 bases, with 11 bases separating them. Germline V gene lookup returns CDR1 SGHAT and CDR2 FQNNGV. The CDR3 loop spans 13 amino acids. The CDR3 loop is CASSLQGLSGYTF. The CDR3 nucleotides are TGTGCCAGCAGCTTACAGGGGTTATCTGGCTACACCTTC.

The V call is TRBV6-1, the J call TRBJ1-1; 10 bases are shared with TRBD1. J lost 0 bases, V lost 6 bases, and 4 bases had no gene match. The CDR3 spans 15 residues. Germline assignment: CDR1 MNHNS and CDR2 SASEGT. In nucleotides, the CDR3 is TGTGCCAGCAGGCCCGGGACAGGGGTGAACACTGAAGCTTTCTTT. Residues: CASRPGTGVNTEAFF.

The chain couples TRBV20-1 to TRBJ1-3; D gene uncertain. The CDR3 loop spans 12 amino acids. Germline V lookup: CDR1 DFQATT, CDR2 SNEGSKA (reference sequence). V gave up 3 bases and J gave up 1 base, with 4 bases separating them. The CDR3 coding sequence is TGCAGTGCTAGTCATTCTGGAAACACCATATATTTT. This encodes CSASHSGNTIYF.

In its sample, this clonotype was seen many times. V and J are TRBV18 and TRBJ2-7; unclear D gene. Trimming cost V 2 bases and J 0 bases, with 2 bases left between them. The CDR3 length is 12 residues. Germline lookup yields CDR1 KGHSH and CDR2 LQKENI. The CDR3 DNA sequence: TGTGCCAGCTCACCAGTCTCCTACGAGCAGTACTTC. This encodes CASSPVSYEQYF.

This clonotype was observed at least ten times. This sequence joins TRBV7-2 and TRBJ2-7; D is unresolved. Per germline, CDR1 SGHTA and CDR2 FQGNSA. Trimming cost V 5 bases and J 3 bases, with 5 bases left between them. This CDR3 is 11 amino acids long. Here the CDR3 DNA reads TGTGCCAGCAGCAAACGCTACGAGCAGTACTTC. Protein product: CASSKRYEQYF.

Only a few counts were recorded for this clonotype. The gene calls are TRBV7-2 and TRBJ2-7; 7 bases align to TRBD2. The V and J ends lost 2 bases and 5 bases, in that order; junction bases with no gene match: 6. Germline V gene data show CDR1 as SGHTA and CDR2 as FQGNSA. CDR3 length equals 14 residues. CDR3 sequence: CASSLKGGSHEQYF. The CDR3 DNA sequence: TGTGCCAGCAGCTTAAAGGGCGGGAGCCACGAGCAGTACTTC.

The sample holds a few counts of this clonotype. This rearrangement joins TRBV30 to TRBJ2-1; D is tentatively TRBD1 or TRBD2 (5 bases each). The CDR3 is 15 amino acids. From germline, CDR1 is GTSNPN and CDR2 SVGIG (reference sequence). V was clipped by 4 bases and J by 4 bases, with 17 bases between them. CDR3 coding DNA: TGTGCCTGGACCCTGGGGGACCTACTGTACAATGAGCAGTTCTTC. It translates to CAWTLGDLLYNEQFF.

V usage is TRBV20-1 and J usage is TRBJ2-7; 8 nucleotides match TRBD1. The CDR3 totals 13 residues. Germline V gene lookup returns CDR1 DFQATT and CDR2 SNEGSKA (reference sequence). Unmatched junction bases numbered 3, after V lost 4 bases and J lost 1 base. CDR3 loop: CSATGTGSYEQYF. CDR3 in DNA: TGCAGTGCTACCGGGACAGGTTCCTACGAGCAGTACTTC.

This clonotype was counted only a few times. The genes are TRBV20-1 and TRBJ1-6, with 7 bases lining up with TRBD1. The CDR3 sequence is 14 residues long. The germline V gene encodes CDR1 DFQATT and CDR2 SNEGSKA (reference sequence). With 6 bases clipped from V and 5 bases from J, the junction kept 7 bases outside the gene matches. Here the CDR3 DNA reads TGCAGTGCCAGATCAGGGGGTAATAATTCACCCCTCCACTTT. This encodes CSARSGGNNSPLHF.

The chain couples TRBV4-3 to TRBJ1-4; no firm D call. The CDR3 extends over 18 amino acids. Germline-derived CDR1 and CDR2 are LGHNA and YSLEER. The germline V and J ends were trimmed by 0 bases and 3 bases, with 17 bases remaining between them. The CDR3 spells CASSQDPPDLGANEKLFF. DNA of the CDR3: TGCGCCAGCAGCCAAGATCCACCGGACCTTGGGGCTAATGAAAAACTGTTTTTT.

In its sample, this clonotype was seen many times. The gene calls are TRBV29-1 and TRBJ2-1; no definite D call. CDR1 and CDR2 from the germline V gene are SQVTM and ANQGSEA. This CDR3 contains 11 residues. Trimming stripped 4 bases from V and 6 bases from J, with 7 bases between. DNA of the CDR3: TGCAGCGTTGCCCCCACCAATGAGCAGTTCTTC. Translating it yields CSVAPTNEQFF.